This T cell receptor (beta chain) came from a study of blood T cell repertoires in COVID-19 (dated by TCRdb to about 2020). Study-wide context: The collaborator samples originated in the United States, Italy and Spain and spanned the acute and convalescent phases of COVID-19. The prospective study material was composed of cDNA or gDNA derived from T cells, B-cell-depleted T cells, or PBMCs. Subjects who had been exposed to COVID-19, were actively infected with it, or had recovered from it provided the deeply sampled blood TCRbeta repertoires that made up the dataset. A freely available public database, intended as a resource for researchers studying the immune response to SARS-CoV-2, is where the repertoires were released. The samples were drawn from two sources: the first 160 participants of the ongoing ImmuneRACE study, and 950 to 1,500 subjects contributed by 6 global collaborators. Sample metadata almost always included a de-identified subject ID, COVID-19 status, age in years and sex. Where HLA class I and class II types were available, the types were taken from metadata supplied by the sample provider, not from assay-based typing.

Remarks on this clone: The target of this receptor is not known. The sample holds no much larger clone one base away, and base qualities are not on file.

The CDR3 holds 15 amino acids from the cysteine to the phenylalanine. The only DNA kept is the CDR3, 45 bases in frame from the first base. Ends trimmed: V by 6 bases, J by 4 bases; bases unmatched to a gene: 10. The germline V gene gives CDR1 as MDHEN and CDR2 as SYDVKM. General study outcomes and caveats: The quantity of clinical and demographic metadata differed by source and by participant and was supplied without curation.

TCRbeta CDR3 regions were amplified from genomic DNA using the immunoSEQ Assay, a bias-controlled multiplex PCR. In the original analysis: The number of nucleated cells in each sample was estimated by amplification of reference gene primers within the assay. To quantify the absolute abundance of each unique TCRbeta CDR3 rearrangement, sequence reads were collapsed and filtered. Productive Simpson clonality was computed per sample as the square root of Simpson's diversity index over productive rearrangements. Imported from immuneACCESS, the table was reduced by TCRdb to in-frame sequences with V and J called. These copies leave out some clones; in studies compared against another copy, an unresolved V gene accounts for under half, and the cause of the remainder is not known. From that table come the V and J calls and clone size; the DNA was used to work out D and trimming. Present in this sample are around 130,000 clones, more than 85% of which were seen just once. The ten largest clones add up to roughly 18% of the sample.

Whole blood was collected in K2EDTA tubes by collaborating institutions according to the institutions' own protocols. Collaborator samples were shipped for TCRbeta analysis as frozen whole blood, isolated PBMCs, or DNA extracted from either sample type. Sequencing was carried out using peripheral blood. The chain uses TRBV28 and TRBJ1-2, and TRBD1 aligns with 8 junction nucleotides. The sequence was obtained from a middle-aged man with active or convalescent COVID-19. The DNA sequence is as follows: TGTGCCAGCAGGTATCAGGGGGCGCGAGGCTATGGCTACACCTTC. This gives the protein CASRYQGARGYGYTF.